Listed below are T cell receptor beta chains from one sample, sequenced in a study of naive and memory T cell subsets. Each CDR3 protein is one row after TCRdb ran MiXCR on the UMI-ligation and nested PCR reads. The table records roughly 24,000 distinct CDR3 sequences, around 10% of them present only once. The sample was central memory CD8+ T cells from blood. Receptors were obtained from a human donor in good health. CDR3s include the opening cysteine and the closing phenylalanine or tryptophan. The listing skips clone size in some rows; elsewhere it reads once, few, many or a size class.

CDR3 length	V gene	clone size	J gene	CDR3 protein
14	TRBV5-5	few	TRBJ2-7	CASSLELAGYEQYF
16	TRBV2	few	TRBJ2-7	CASSWSGTGGPYEQYF
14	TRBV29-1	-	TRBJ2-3	CSVGLAGITDTQYF
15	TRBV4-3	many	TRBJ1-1	CASSQKAEMNTEAFF
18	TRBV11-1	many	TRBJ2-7	CASSPNSPGTSITYEQYF
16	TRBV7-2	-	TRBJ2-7	CASSLRREGPHYEQYF
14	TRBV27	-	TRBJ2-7	CASSLSLALNEQYF
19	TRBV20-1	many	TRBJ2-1	CSAPEGGAGVGLSYNEQFF
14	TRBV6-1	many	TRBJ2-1	CASPSGTDNNEQFF
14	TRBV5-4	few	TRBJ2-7	CASSVGWGAVEQYF
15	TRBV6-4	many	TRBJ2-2	CASSRLAGDTGELFF
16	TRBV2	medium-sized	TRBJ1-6	CASYPWNRDYNSPLHF
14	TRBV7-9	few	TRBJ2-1	CASSFIGPYNEQFF
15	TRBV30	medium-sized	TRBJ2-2	CAWSVAGDNVGELFF
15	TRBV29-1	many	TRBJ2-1	CSVVNLRVRFNEQFF
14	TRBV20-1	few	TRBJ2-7	CSARDGIAGYEQYF
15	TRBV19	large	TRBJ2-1	CASSMGTSGSDEQFF
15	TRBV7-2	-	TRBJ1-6	CASSLDLGYNSPLHF
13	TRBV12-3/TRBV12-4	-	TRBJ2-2	CASSPDNTGELFF
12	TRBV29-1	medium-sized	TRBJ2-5	CSASGTSETQYF
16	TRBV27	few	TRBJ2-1	CASSLPPGLEEAEQFF
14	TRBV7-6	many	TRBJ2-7	CASSPLGQALEQYF
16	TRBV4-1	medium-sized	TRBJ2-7	CASSQGGGNPSYEQYF
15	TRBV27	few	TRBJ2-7	CASSLLGLAVNEQYF
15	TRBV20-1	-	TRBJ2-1	CSAGDGERDYNEQFF
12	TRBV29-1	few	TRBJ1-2	CSVDTDENGYTF
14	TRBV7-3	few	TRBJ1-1	CASSFTGSNTEAFF
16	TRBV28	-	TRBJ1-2	CASSLGQGASNYGYTF
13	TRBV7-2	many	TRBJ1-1	CASSLTGNTEAFF
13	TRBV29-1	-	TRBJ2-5	CSVPTSLEETQYF
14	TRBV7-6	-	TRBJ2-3	CASSFGVGTDTQYF
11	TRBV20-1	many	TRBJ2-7	CSAREGYEQYF
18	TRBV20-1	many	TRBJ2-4	CSARDPSGRSGAKNIQYF
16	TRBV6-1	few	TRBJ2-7	CASSEQPGLGSIEQYF
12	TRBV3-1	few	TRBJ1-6	CASSHGNSPLHF
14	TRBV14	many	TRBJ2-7	CASSQVGQGHEQYF
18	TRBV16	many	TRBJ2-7	CASSQGLPAGQGTVEQYF
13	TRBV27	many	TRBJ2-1	CASSLSAVREQFF
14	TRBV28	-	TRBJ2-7	CASSLTGGINEQYF
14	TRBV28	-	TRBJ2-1	CASSRTSGRAEQFF
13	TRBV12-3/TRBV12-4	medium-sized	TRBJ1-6	CATSGTYNSPLHF
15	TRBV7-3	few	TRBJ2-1	CASSLGRERYNEQFF
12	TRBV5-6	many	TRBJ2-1	CASTLPGNEQFF